This TCR beta chain was sequenced for a study of low-dose radiotherapy and immunotherapy resistance in tumors. Across the study: The schedule for Cohort 2 used 1 Gy per fraction every two weeks, which added up to 13 Gy over 26 weeks.

Time point described: after trial treatment. Treatment denoted: LDRT plus nivolumab, ipilimumab, low-dose cyclophosphamide and aspirin (RACIN trial). Donors were dosed with nivolumab and ipilimumab; they also received aspirin, low-dose cyclophosphamide and low-dose radiotherapy. All eligible patients presented with advanced solid tumors that contained no tumor-infiltrating lymphocytes. Germline V gene sequence: CDR1 SGDLS, CDR2 YYNGEE. The ends were cut back, 0 bases at V and 2 bases at J, with 9 bases in the middle. CDR3 length equals 15 residues. In its sample, this clonotype was seen many times. Covering alpha and beta chains, TRAV- and TRBV-specific primers were used for the first-strand cDNA. A constant-region primer paired with the V-primer adapter amplified TCRs over 20 PCR cycles. TCRdb fed the reads into MiXCR, producing one record per CDR3 protein. The profile shows around 80,000 distinct CDR3 sequences, over 15% of them singletons.

This specimen was PBMCs, taken after low-dose radiotherapy plus immunotherapy. The receptor was derived from a male donor with prostate cancer. The rearrangement joins TRBV9 to TRBJ2-1; maybe TRBD1 (5 bases). The CDR3 bases are TGTGCCAGCAGCGTAGAAGCAGGGACCTACAATGAGCAGTTCTTC. Amino acid sequence: CASSVEAGTYNEQFF.